Shown below are 29 T cell receptor beta chains from a single sample sequenced in a study of T cells in localized non-small cell lung cancer. Some clones are missing from TCRdb's copy, which holds only in-frame ones; the method was immunoSEQ multiplex PCR. The table includes 60,000 to 65,000 clones, under 90% detected once. This specimen was peripheral blood, taken before any cancer treatment. These receptor sequences come from a woman between 40 and 69 years old with stage I lung adenocarcinoma.

This clone was seen just once. This chain connects TRBV5-1 to TRBJ1-5; 7 bases align to TRBD1. The junction had 1 base not matched to a gene; V was cut back by 2 bases and J by 2 bases. Germline V gene lookup returns CDR1 SGHRS and CDR2 YFSETQ. This CDR3 contains 14 residues. Here the CDR3 DNA reads TGCGCCAGCAGCTTAGGGACAGGCAATCAGCCCCAGCATTTT. Protein product: CASSLGTGNQPQHF.

This clone was found once. This chain uses TRBV28 with TRBJ1-5; D ambiguous. The CDR3 totals 16 residues. V was trimmed by 4 bases and J by 6 bases, leaving 19 bases between them. Germline values: CDR1 MDHEN, CDR2 SYDVKM. CDR3 loop: CASSSLPAFETQPQHF. DNA for the CDR3: TGTGCCAGCAGTTCCCTCCCGGCATTTGAAACTCAGCCCCAGCATTTT. Drawing the rest from reference TRBV28 and TRBJ1-5, the complete variable domain is DVKVTQSSRYLVKRTGEKVFLECVQDMDHENMFWYRQDPGLGLRLIYFSYDVKMKEKGDIPEGYSVSREKKERFSLILESASTNQTSMYLCASSSLPAFETQPQHFGDGTRLSIL.

V usage is TRBV10-3 and J usage is TRBJ2-3; 9 bases are shared with TRBD1. Germline V lookup: CDR1 ENHRY, CDR2 SYGVKD. CDR3 length equals 14 residues. The junction had 4 bases not matched to a gene; V was cut back by 9 bases and J by 0 bases. Here the CDR3 DNA reads TGTGCCATTAAGGGGACAGGGAGCACAGATACGCAGTATTTT. Its translation: CAIKGTGSTDTQYF.

The chain is built from TRBV4-1 and TRBJ1-1, with 11 bases fitting TRBD1. The CDR3 is 14 amino acids. Trimming at V came to 3 bases and at J to 4 bases, leaving 1 base not matched to a gene. Germline V lookup: CDR1 MGHRA, CDR2 YSYEKL. CDR3 nucleotide sequence: TGCGCCAGCAGCCATGGGACAGGGGGCACTGAAGCTTTCTTT. Protein sequence: CASSHGTGGTEAFF.

The chain employs TRBV7-2 and TRBJ1-6; the D is unclear. CDR3 size: 15 residues. V lost 2 bases and J lost 0, with 5 bases in between. The germline V gene encodes CDR1 SGHTA and CDR2 FQGNSA. The chain's CDR3 is CASSLTSSYNSPLHF. The DNA of the CDR3 is TGTGCCAGCAGCTTAACGAGCTCCTATAATTCACCCCTCCACTTT.

This chain uses TRBV4-3 with TRBJ2-7, with TRBD2 matching 14 bases. The CDR3 is 15 amino acids. Germline V lookup: CDR1 LGHNA, CDR2 YSLEER. V was pared by 3 bases and J by 3 bases, with 1 base of the junction left unmatched. The CDR3 region has the DNA TGCGCCAGCAGCCAGACTAGCGGGAGGGTCTACGAGCAGTACTTC. It is translated as CASSQTSGRVYEQYF.

The gene calls are TRBV7-2 and TRBJ2-7; D not resolved. The CDR3 totals 14 residues. The V end lost 5 bases, the J end lost 2 bases, and 13 bases lay between the germline ends. Germline assignment: CDR1 SGHTA and CDR2 FQGNSA. CDR3 residues: CASSNGFSTYEQYF. The DNA for the CDR3 is TGTGCCAGCAGCAACGGATTTTCTACCTACGAGCAGTACTTC.

V is TRBV7-8 and J is TRBJ2-7, with no clear D. Germline V gives CDR1 SGHVS, CDR2 FQNEAQ. Trimming removed 9 bases at V and 2 bases at J, with 11 bases between. The CDR3 runs 12 residues. The CDR3 protein is CASGPGTYEQYF. CDR3 bases: TGTGCCAGTGGCCCGGGCACCTACGAGCAGTACTTC. The variable domain in full, completed from reference TRBV7-8 and TRBJ2-7, reads GAGVSQSPRYKVAKRGQDVALRCDPISGHVSLFWYQQALGQGPEFLTYFQNEAQLDKSGLPSDRFFAERPEGSVSTLKIQRTQQEDSAVYLCASGPGTYEQYFGPGTRLTVT.

This chain links TRBV4-3 with TRBJ2-1; D remains unclear. Trimming removed 1 base from V and 13 bases from J, with 8 bases in between. Per germline, CDR1 LGHNA and CDR2 YSLEER. The CDR3 totals 11 residues. The CDR3 DNA sequence: TGCGCCAGCAGCCAAGTTGGTCGCCAGTTCTTC. Protein: CASSQVGRQFF.

This chain joins TRBV6-5 and TRBJ1-2, with D possibly being TRBD1 (5 bases). V was cut by 6 bases and J by 8 bases, with 19 bases left in between. This CDR3 is built from 14 residues. Germline CDR1 MNHEY, CDR2 SVGAGI. The CDR3 protein is CASSFSEGLKGYTF. In nucleotides, the CDR3 is TGTGCCAGCAGCTTTTCGGAGGGACTCAAAGGCTACACCTTC.

This clone was counted between two and nine times. This chain links TRBV6-5 with TRBJ1-6; D may be TRBD1 (5 bases). Trimming removed 6 bases at V and 10 bases at J, with 16 bases between. Germline loops: CDR1 MNHEY, CDR2 SVGAGI. There are 14 residues in the CDR3. The CDR3 nucleotides are TGTGCCAGCAGCCTTGGGGGGGGTTGGTCACCCCTCCACTTT. It is translated as CASSLGGGWSPLHF.

This clone appeared once. The CDR3 sequence is CASSAGDYGYTF. The DNA for the CDR3 is TGCGCCAGCAGTGCAGGGGACTATGGCTACACCTTC. The chain is built from TRBV10-1 and TRBJ1-2; a possible D gene is TRBD1 (6 bases). With 4 bases removed from V and 3 bases from J, the gap between germline ends came to 6 bases. The germline CDR1 and CDR2 sequences are WNHNN and SYGVQD (reference sequence). This CDR3 comprises 12 residues.

The chain carries TRBV29-1 and TRBJ1-1, with TRBD1 matching 7 bases. V trimming: 6 bases; J trimming: 1 base; junction bases outside the gene matches: 8. CDR1 and CDR2 (germline): SQVTM, ANQGSEA. CDR3 size: 14 residues. The CDR3 region is CSVGGGQPNTEAFF. The CDR3 region has the DNA TGCAGCGTGGGCGGGGGACAGCCGAACACTGAAGCTTTCTTT.

The chain employs TRBV11-2 and TRBJ2-7, with 10 bases that match TRBD2. The J segment lost 6 bases and the V segment lost 0 bases, leaving 5 bases of the junction unmatched. The CDR3 runs to 15 residues. Germline values: CDR1 SGHAT, CDR2 FQNNGV. CDR3 nucleotide sequence: TGTGCCAGCAGCTTAGATGGTCTAGCGGGAGTCGAGCAGTACTTC. It encodes CASSLDGLAGVEQYF. Combining the CDR3 with reference TRBV11-2 and TRBJ2-7 gives the whole variable domain EAGVAQSPRYKIIEKRQSVAFWCNPISGHATLYWYQQILGQGPKLLIQFQNNGVVDDSQLPKDRFSAERLKGVDSTLKIQPAKLEDSAVYLCASSLDGLAGVEQYFGPGTRLTVT.

As regards this clone: Other DNA sequences in the same sample also yield this CDR3. The genes are TRBV5-1 and TRBJ1-5; 7 bases line up with TRBD1. Germline loops: CDR1 SGHRS, CDR2 YFSETQ. The CDR3 is made up of 15 amino acids. The J segment lost 4 bases and the V segment lost 0 bases, leaving 4 bases of the junction unmatched. CDR3 amino acids: CASSLEGQFNQPQHF. The CDR3 DNA reads as TGCGCCAGCAGCTTGGAGGGACAGTTTAATCAGCCCCAGCATTTT.

The V and J genes are TRBV18 and TRBJ1-2; a weak D match, TRBD1 (6 bases). The CDR3 runs 14 residues. V lost 0 bases, J lost 4 bases, and 9 bases lay in between. Germline CDR1 reads KGHSH; CDR2 reads LQKENI. The CDR3 reads CASSPPGTPYGYTF. The CDR3 coding sequence is TGTGCCAGCTCACCACCTGGGACACCCTATGGCTACACCTTC.

This rearrangement joins TRBV28 to TRBJ2-3, with 8 positions matching TRBD1. CDR1 is MDHEN and CDR2 is SYDVKM in the germline V gene. This CDR3 is built from 15 residues. The trim removed 6 bases at V and 3 bases at J, leaving 8 bases unmatched. CDR3 sequence reads: CASRYPTGGTDTQYF. The CDR3 region has the DNA TGTGCCAGCAGGTATCCTACAGGGGGGACAGATACGCAGTATTTT.

The chain couples TRBV18 to TRBJ1-1; D is unclear. CDR1 and CDR2 (germline): KGHSH, LQKENI. Between the trimmed V and J ends, which lost 2 bases and 4 bases, there was a span of 11 bases. The CDR3 has 14 residues. CDR3 bases: TGTGCCAGCTCACCAAAGGAATCGACCACTGAAGCTTTCTTT. Translating gives CASSPKESTTEAFF.

Worth noting for this clone: A junction boundary mismatches the germline segment, possibly from a read error. The chain couples TRBV7-9 to TRBJ2-7; TRBD2 agrees at 7 bases. The CDR3 totals 16 residues. In germline, CDR1 is SEHNR, CDR2 FQNEAQ (reference sequence). CDR3 amino acids: CASSLVGREGTYEQYF. The CDR3 DNA sequence: TGTGCCAGCAGCTTAGTAGGCAGGGAGGGAACCTACGAGCAGTATTTC.

V usage is TRBV19 and J usage is TRBJ1-4; no firm D call. This CDR3 has 13 residues. Trimming pared 6 bases from V and 10 bases from J, leaving 15 bases between. The germline CDR1 and CDR2 sequences are LNHDA and SQIVND (reference sequence). The CDR3 is CASRSPFMRKLFF. The CDR3 coding sequence is TGTGCCAGTAGATCGCCCTTTATGCGAAAACTGTTTTTT.

The gene calls are TRBV9 and TRBJ1-4; 9 bases map to TRBD1. CDR3 length equals 14 residues. V lost 3 bases, J lost 7 bases, and 4 bases stayed unmatched. Germline values: CDR1 SGDLS, CDR2 YYNGEE. CDR3 DNA sequence: TGTGCCAGCAGCGAACAGGGGGCGGGTGAAAAACTGTTTTTT. As protein: CASSEQGAGEKLFF. The full variable domain, completed using reference TRBV9 and TRBJ1-4, is DSGVTQTPKHLITATGQRVTLRCSPRSGDLSVYWYQQSLDQGLQFLIQYYNGEERAKGNILERFSAQQFPDLHSELNLSSLELGDSALYFCASSEQGAGEKLFFGSGTQLSVL.

This chain connects TRBV2 to TRBJ2-3; 12 bases map to TRBD2. The V gene end was trimmed by 6 bases and the J gene end by 3 bases; junction bases not matched to a gene: 1. The CDR3 sequence is 14 residues long. Germline V gene sequence: CDR1 SNHLY, CDR2 FYNNEI. The CDR3 nucleotides read TGTGCCAGCAGAACTAGCGGGGGGACAGATACGCAGTATTTT. This gives the protein CASRTSGGTDTQYF.

The chain combines TRBV7-9 with TRBJ1-6; D is possibly TRBD1 (6 bases). Per germline, CDR1 SEHNR and CDR2 FQNEAQ (reference sequence). The CDR3 totals 17 residues. The V end was cut by 0 bases, the J end by 1 base, with 10 bases between. The CDR3 DNA follows: TGTGCCAGCAGCTTAGCCCCTAGGGGGTCCTATAATTCACCCCTCCACTTT. Amino acids: CASSLAPRGSYNSPLHF.

The chain couples TRBV28 to TRBJ1-2; D unclear. The CDR3 totals 11 residues. Trimming shortened V by 5 bases and J by 6 bases, and 7 bases separated the two germline ends. Germline V gene data show CDR1 as MDHEN and CDR2 as SYDVKM. This CDR3 reads CASSVRDGYTF. The CDR3 coding sequence is TGTGCCAGCAGTGTACGGGATGGCTACACCTTC.

The chain employs TRBV28 and TRBJ1-1, with 7 bases lining up with TRBD1. With V trimmed by 4 bases and J by 3 bases, 5 bases remained unmatched. CDR1 MDHEN and CDR2 SYDVKM come from the germline V gene. CDR3 size: 14 residues. The DNA of the CDR3 is TGTGCCAGCAGTTGGCCCGACAGGGACACTGAAGCTTTCTTT. It yields the protein CASSWPDRDTEAFF. The entire variable domain, with the rest obtained from reference TRBV28 and TRBJ1-1, is as follows: DVKVTQSSRYLVKRTGEKVFLECVQDMDHENMFWYRQDPGLGLRLIYFSYDVKMKEKGDIPEGYSVSREKKERFSLILESASTNQTSMYLCASSWPDRDTEAFFGQGTRLTVV.

The CDR3 DNA reads TGTGCCAGCAGCTTAGCCCCACCACAGAACACCGGGGAGCTGTTTTTT. It specifies CASSLAPPQNTGELFF. The chain employs TRBV7-2 and TRBJ2-2; unclear D gene. The CDR3 has 16 residues. The V and J ends lost 0 bases and 1 base respectively, with 9 bases between them. Germline V gene data show CDR1 as SGHTA and CDR2 as FQGNSA.

The CDR3 coding sequence is TGTGCCAGCAGCCGACTAGCTGAGACCCAGTACTTC. Translated: CASSRLAETQYF. This chain connects TRBV6-1 to TRBJ2-5, with TRBD2 matching over 7 bases. Germline lookup yields CDR1 MNHNS and CDR2 SASEGT. There are 12 residues in the CDR3. The J segment lost 5 bases and the V segment lost 6 bases, leaving 3 bases of the junction unmatched.

The V call is TRBV27, the J call TRBJ1-1, with TRBD1 matching 7 bases. The length of the CDR3 is 16 residues. The germline CDR1 and CDR2 sequences are MNHEY and SMNVEV (reference sequence). Germline trimming cut 6 bases from V and 1 base from J; bases unmatched to any gene: 11. The CDR3 DNA is TGTGCCAGCAGCCCCGACTTGACAGGGCCGAACACTGAAGCTTTCTTT. Translated, it gives CASSPDLTGPNTEAFF.

This clone was observed a few times. The chain joins TRBV2 to TRBJ1-5, with D possibly matching TRBD1 (5 bases). Deletions cut 6 bases from V and 4 bases from J, with 10 bases between. Germline V CDR1 and CDR2: SNHLY, FYNNEI. The CDR3 spans 13 residues. In nucleotides, the CDR3 is TGTGCCAGCAGGGGGCCAGGAAATCAGCCCCAGCATTTT. Amino acid sequence: CASRGPGNQPQHF.